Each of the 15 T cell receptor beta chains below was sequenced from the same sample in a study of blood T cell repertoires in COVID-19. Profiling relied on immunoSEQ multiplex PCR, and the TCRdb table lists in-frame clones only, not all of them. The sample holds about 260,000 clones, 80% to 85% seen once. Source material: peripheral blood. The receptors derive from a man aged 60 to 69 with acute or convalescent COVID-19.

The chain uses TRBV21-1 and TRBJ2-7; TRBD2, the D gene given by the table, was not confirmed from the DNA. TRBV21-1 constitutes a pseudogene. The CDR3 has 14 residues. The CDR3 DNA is TGTGCCAGCAGCAAAGGAGGAGGGGTCTTCGAGCAGTACTTC. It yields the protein CASSKGGGVFEQYF.

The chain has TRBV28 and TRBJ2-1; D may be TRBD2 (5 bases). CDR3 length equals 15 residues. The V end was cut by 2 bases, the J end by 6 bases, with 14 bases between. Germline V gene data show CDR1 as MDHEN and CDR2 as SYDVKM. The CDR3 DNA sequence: TGTGCCAGCAGTTTAGGAGGATCGATAGGCAATGAGCAGTTCTTC. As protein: CASSLGGSIGNEQFF. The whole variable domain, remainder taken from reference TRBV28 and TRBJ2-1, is DVKVTQSSRYLVKRTGEKVFLECVQDMDHENMFWYRQDPGLGLRLIYFSYDVKMKEKGDIPEGYSVSREKKERFSLILESASTNQTSMYLCASSLGGSIGNEQFFGPGTRLTVL.

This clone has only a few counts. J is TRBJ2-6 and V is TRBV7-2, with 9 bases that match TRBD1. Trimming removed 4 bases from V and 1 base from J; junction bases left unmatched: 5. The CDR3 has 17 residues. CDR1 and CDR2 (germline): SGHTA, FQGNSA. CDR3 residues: CASSSTGGGSGANVLTF. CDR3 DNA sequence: TGTGCCAGCAGCTCAACAGGGGGCGGGTCTGGGGCCAACGTCCTGACTTTC.

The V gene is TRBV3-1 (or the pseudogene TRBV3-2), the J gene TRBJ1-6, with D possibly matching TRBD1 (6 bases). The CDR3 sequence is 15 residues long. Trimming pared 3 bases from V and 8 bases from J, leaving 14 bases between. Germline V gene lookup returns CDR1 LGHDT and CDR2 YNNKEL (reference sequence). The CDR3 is CASSQGALTYSPLHF. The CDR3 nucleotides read TGTGCCAGCAGCCAGGGGGCACTCACCTATTCACCCCTCCACTTT.

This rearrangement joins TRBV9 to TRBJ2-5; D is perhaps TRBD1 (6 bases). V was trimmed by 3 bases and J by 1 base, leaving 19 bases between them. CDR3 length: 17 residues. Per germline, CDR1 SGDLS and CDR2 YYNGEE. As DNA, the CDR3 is TGTGCCAGCAGCGCAGCCGCCTCGCCAGGGGTCCAAGAGACCCAGTACTTC. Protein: CASSAAASPGVQETQYF.

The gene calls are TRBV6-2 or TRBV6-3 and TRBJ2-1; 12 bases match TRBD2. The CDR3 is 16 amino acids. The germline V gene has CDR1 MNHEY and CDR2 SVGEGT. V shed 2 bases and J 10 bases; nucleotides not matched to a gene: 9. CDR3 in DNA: TGTGCCAGCAGTTACGGGCTAGCGGGAGGGCCAGGGGAGCAGTTCTTC. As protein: CASSYGLAGGPGEQFF.

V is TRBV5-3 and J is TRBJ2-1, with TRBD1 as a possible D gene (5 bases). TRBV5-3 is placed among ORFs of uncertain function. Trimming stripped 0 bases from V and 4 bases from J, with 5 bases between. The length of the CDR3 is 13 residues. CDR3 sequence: CARSLGQYNEQFF. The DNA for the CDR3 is TGTGCCAGAAGCTTGGGACAGTACAATGAGCAGTTCTTC.

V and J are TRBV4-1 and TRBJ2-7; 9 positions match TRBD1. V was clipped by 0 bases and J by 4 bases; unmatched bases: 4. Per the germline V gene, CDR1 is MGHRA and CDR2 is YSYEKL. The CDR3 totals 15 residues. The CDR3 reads CASSQEGTGTYEQYF. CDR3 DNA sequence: TGCGCCAGCAGCCAAGAAGGGACAGGGACATACGAGCAGTACTTC.

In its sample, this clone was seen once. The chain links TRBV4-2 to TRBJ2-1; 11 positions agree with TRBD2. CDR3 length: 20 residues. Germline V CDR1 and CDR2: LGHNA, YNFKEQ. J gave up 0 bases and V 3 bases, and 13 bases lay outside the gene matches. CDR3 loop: CASSQGDPGTSGFSYNEQFF. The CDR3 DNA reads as TGTGCCAGCAGCCAGGGGGACCCCGGGACTAGCGGCTTCTCCTACAATGAGCAGTTCTTC.

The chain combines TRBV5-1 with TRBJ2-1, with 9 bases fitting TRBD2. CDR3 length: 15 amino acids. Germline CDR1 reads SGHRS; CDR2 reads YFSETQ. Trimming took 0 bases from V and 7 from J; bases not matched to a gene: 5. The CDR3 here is CASSLEAGGLNEQFF. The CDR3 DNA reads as TGCGCCAGCAGCTTGGAAGCGGGGGGATTGAATGAGCAGTTCTTC.

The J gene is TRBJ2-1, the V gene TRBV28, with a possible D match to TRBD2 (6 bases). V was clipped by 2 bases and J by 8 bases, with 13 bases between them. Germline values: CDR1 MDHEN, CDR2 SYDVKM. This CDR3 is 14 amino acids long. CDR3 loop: CASSLGGGKHEQFF. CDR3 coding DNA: TGTGCCAGCAGTTTAGGGGGAGGTAAACATGAGCAGTTCTTC.

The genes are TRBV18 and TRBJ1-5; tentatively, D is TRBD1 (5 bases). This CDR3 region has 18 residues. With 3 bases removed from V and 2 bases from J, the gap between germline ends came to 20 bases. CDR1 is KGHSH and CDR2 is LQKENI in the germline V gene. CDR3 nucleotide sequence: TGTGCCAGCTCACCCCGGGGGGTAGCACAGAACGGCAATCAGCCCCAGCATTTT. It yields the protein CASSPRGVAQNGNQPQHF.

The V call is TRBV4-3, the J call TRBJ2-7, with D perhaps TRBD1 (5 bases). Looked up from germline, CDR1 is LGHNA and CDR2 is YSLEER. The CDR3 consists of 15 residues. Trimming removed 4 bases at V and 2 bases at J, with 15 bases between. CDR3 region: CASSLGQGKTYEQYF. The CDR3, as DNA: TGCGCCAGCAGCCTCGGCCAGGGTAAAACCTACGAGCAGTACTTC.

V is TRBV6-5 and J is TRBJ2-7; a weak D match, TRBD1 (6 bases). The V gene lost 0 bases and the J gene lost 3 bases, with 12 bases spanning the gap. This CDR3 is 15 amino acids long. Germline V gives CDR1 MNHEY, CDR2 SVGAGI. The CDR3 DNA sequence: TGTGCCAGCAGTTACTCGGGGGACACAGACTACGAGCAGTACTTC. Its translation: CASSYSGDTDYEQYF.

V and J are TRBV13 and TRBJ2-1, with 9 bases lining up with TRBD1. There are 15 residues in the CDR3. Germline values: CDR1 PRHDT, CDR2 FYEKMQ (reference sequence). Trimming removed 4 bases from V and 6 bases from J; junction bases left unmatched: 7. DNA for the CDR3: TGTGCCAGCAGCTCACAGGGGGCAGGACGCAATGAGCAGTTCTTC. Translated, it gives CASSSQGAGRNEQFF. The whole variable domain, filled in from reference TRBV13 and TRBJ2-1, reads AAGVIQSPRHLIKEKRETATLKCYPIPRHDTVYWYQQGPGQDPQFLISFYEKMQSDKGSIPDRFSAQQFSDYHSELNMSSLELGDSALYFCASSSQGAGRNEQFFGPGTRLTVL.